A single sample gave rise to the 21 T cell receptor beta chains below, sequenced in a study of shared clonotypes between healthy human individuals. Clones were sequenced by immunoSEQ multiplex PCR, and TCRdb holds only the in-frame ones, with some missing. This sample has more than 500,000 clones, with roughly 95% found just once. Material for sequencing was naive CD4+ T cells sorted from blood. Subset noted: CD45RA+ positively selected. The receptors stem from a woman in her twenties or thirties in good health.

This chain connects TRBV19 to TRBJ2-1; 10 nucleotides match TRBD2. Germline values: CDR1 LNHDA, CDR2 SQIVND (reference sequence). V trimming: 6 bases; J trimming: 6 bases; junction bases outside the gene matches: 8. The CDR3 consists of 15 residues. The CDR3 here is CASRPGLAMFNEQFF. In nucleotides, the CDR3 is TGTGCCAGTAGGCCGGGACTAGCGATGTTCAATGAGCAGTTCTTC. The full variable domain, with the rest looked up from reference TRBV19 and TRBJ2-1, is DGGITQSPKYLFRKEGQNVTLSCEQNLNHDAMYWYRQDPGQGLRLIYYSQIVNDFQKGDIAEGYSVSREKKESFPLTVTSAQKNPTAFYLCASRPGLAMFNEQFFGPGTRLTVL.

This rearrangement joins TRBV28 to TRBJ1-2, with D possibly TRBD1 on 5 matching bases. The CDR3 spans 15 residues. Trimming took off 3 bases at V and 6 bases at J, with 17 bases between the two ends. Germline V gene data show CDR1 as MDHEN and CDR2 as SYDVKM. The CDR3 loop reads CASSFGWGGTHGYTF. Here the CDR3 DNA reads TGTGCCAGCAGTTTTGGGTGGGGAGGGACCCATGGCTACACCTTC.

V and J are TRBV7-6 and TRBJ2-7; D possibly corresponds to TRBD1 (6 bases). The length of the CDR3 is 16 residues. The germline gives CDR1 SGHVS, CDR2 FNYEAQ. V lost 3 bases, J lost 6 bases, and 21 bases lay in between. CDR3 in amino acids: CASSLGASALDGEQYF. DNA for the CDR3: TGTGCCAGCAGCTTGGGGGCCTCGGCCCTCGACGGCGAGCAGTACTTC.

The CDR3 DNA follows: TGTGCCAGCAGCTTAGATCTACGAGCTGAAGCTTTCTTT. It is translated as CASSLDLRAEAFF. The chain joins TRBV11-2 to TRBJ1-1; unclear D gene. Trimming pared 0 bases from V and 6 bases from J, leaving 8 bases between. This CDR3 has 13 residues. Per the germline V gene, CDR1 is SGHAT and CDR2 is FQNNGV.

The chain couples TRBV27 to TRBJ2-1, with 8 bases fitting TRBD2. Germline CDR1 reads MNHEY; CDR2 reads SMNVEV (reference sequence). Trimming took 5 bases from V and 6 from J; bases not matched to a gene: 9. The CDR3 covers 15 residues. CDR3: CASSQGTRLTNEQFF. The CDR3 coding sequence is TGTGCCAGCAGTCAAGGGACTAGACTAACCAATGAGCAGTTCTTC.

The J gene is TRBJ2-7, the V gene TRBV10-1; 7 bases are a match to TRBD1. This CDR3 contains 16 residues. V was pared by 4 bases and J by 0 bases, with 9 bases of the junction left unmatched. CDR1 is WNHNN, CDR2 SYGVQD, per germline (reference sequence). The CDR3 reads CASSGGPGQSSYEQYF. The CDR3 bases are TGCGCCAGCAGTGGGGGACCGGGACAGAGCTCCTACGAGCAGTACTTC.

The chain joins TRBV25-1 to TRBJ2-1, with 10 bases aligning to TRBD2. The trim removed 3 bases at V and 4 bases at J, leaving 3 bases unmatched. The CDR3 extends over 15 amino acids. Germline values: CDR1 MGHDK, CDR2 SYGVNS. In nucleotides, the CDR3 is TGTGCCAGCAGTGACAATAGCGGGAGGTACAATGAGCAGTTCTTC. It translates to CASSDNSGRYNEQFF.

The chain combines TRBV28 with TRBJ2-7, with 9 nucleotides matching TRBD1. J gave up 9 bases and V 5 bases, and 11 bases lay outside the gene matches. The germline V gene has CDR1 MDHEN and CDR2 SYDVKM. The CDR3 has 14 residues. Here the CDR3 DNA reads TGTGCCAGCAGTCCACAGGGGGCGCATTGTGGGCAGTACTTC. Translated, it gives CASSPQGAHCGQYF. The whole variable domain, filled in from reference TRBV28 and TRBJ2-7, reads DVKVTQSSRYLVKRTGEKVFLECVQDMDHENMFWYRQDPGLGLRLIYFSYDVKMKEKGDIPEGYSVSREKKERFSLILESASTNQTSMYLCASSPQGAHCGQYFGPGTRLTVT.

This clone occurred once. This sequence joins TRBV2 and TRBJ1-4; perhaps TRBD1 as D (6 bases). This CDR3 has 14 amino acids. V lost 6 bases and J 7 bases, leaving 15 bases between the germline ends. Germline values: CDR1 SNHLY, CDR2 FYNNEI. In nucleotides, the CDR3 is TGTGCCAGCAGGCCGGGGGCAGCAGGTGAAAAACTGTTTTTT. Its translation is CASRPGAAGEKLFF.

V is TRBV5-6 and J is TRBJ2-7; TRBD1 aligns across 9 bases. Germline lookup yields CDR1 SGHDT and CDR2 YYEEEE. This CDR3 has 14 residues. The junction had 4 bases not matched to a gene; V was cut back by 4 bases and J by 2 bases. CDR3 bases: TGTGCCAGCAGCGGGACAGGGATGGCCTACGAGCAGTACTTC. Protein sequence: CASSGTGMAYEQYF.

This clone was picked up one time. The chain links TRBV18 to TRBJ1-1; the D is unclear. The length of the CDR3 is 13 residues. The V and J ends lost 5 bases and 5 bases respectively, with 12 bases between them. From germline, CDR1 is KGHSH and CDR2 LQKENI. The CDR3 is CASSGPGFTEAFF. CDR3 nucleotide sequence: TGTGCCAGCTCAGGCCCCGGCTTTACTGAAGCTTTCTTT.

The genes are TRBV2 and TRBJ1-4, with D perhaps matching TRBD1 (5 bases). This CDR3 has 15 amino acids. Between the trimmed V and J ends, which lost 7 bases and 3 bases, there was a span of 15 bases. The germline V gene encodes CDR1 SNHLY and CDR2 FYNNEI. CDR3 sequence reads: CASMGPKQPNEKLFF. CDR3 bases: TGTGCCAGCATGGGGCCAAAACAGCCTAATGAAAAACTGTTTTTT.

In this sample, this clone turned up once. V usage is TRBV4-1 and J usage is TRBJ1-4; 11 nucleotides align to TRBD1. The junction had 8 bases not matched to a gene; V was cut back by 4 bases and J by 7 bases. Germline-derived CDR1 and CDR2 are MGHRA and YSYEKL. The CDR3 spans 16 residues. CDR3 sequence (DNA): TGCGCCAGCAGCCGAGGGGGACAGGGGGGTATTGAAAAACTGTTTTTT. This gives the protein CASSRGGQGGIEKLFF.

V and J are TRBV4-1 and TRBJ2-7, with unresolved D. Trimming took 1 base from V and 7 from J, leaving 14 bases between them. CDR1 MGHRA and CDR2 YSYEKL come from the germline V gene. This CDR3 is built from 14 residues. CDR3 loop: CASSQAGWLGEQYF. As DNA, the CDR3 is TGCGCCAGCAGCCAAGCGGGCTGGCTGGGGGAGCAGTACTTC.

The gene calls are TRBV19 and TRBJ1-5; 7 bases align to TRBD1. Germline lookup yields CDR1 LNHDA and CDR2 SQIVND (reference sequence). CDR3 length: 13 residues. Trimming at V came to 7 bases and at J to 5 bases, leaving 5 bases not matched to a gene. CDR3 residues: CASTRGVDQPQHF. The DNA of the CDR3 is TGTGCCAGTACCAGGGGGGTCGATCAGCCCCAGCATTTT.

The V call is TRBV4-2, the J call TRBJ2-1; 8 bases line up with TRBD2. Trimming cost V 3 bases and J 4 bases; bases outside gene matches: 8. CDR3 length: 16 residues. The germline gives CDR1 LGHNA, CDR2 YNFKEQ. The CDR3, as DNA: TGTGCCAGCAGCCAGGAAAGCGGGAGAACGTACAATGAGCAGTTCTTC. Encoded protein: CASSQESGRTYNEQFF.

This clone was detected only once. This rearrangement joins TRBV5-1 to TRBJ2-1, with 8 bases matching TRBD2. Germline CDR1 reads SGHRS; CDR2 reads YFSETQ. The CDR3 contains 17 residues. V gave up 3 bases and J gave up 3 bases; unmatched junction bases: 11. This CDR3 reads CASSSVPPTSDYNEQFF. CDR3 DNA: TGCGCCAGCAGCTCCGTACCTCCGACTAGCGACTACAATGAGCAGTTCTTC.

This clone appeared a single time. The chain uses TRBV6-6 and TRBJ1-1; 9 bases line up with TRBD1. The V gene end was trimmed by 5 bases and the J gene end by 3 bases; junction bases not matched to a gene: 4. Germline V gene data show CDR1 as MNHNY and CDR2 as SVGAGI (reference sequence). The length of the CDR3 is 14 residues. The CDR3 reads CASSRGDRDTEAFF. CDR3 in DNA: TGTGCCAGCAGTAGGGGGGACAGGGACACTGAAGCTTTCTTT.

The chain employs TRBV5-1 and TRBJ2-3, with 9 positions matching TRBD1. Trimming took 4 bases from V and 2 from J; bases not matched to a gene: 8. Per germline, CDR1 SGHRS and CDR2 YFSETQ. The length of the CDR3 is 16 residues. In DNA form, the CDR3 reads TGCGCCAGCAGCAATTCCGGGACAGGGACCACAGATACGCAGTATTTT. This encodes CASSNSGTGTTDTQYF. Using reference TRBV5-1 and TRBJ2-3 for the parts outside the CDR3, the full variable domain is KAGVTQTPRYLIKTRGQQVTLSCSPISGHRSVSWYQQTPGQGLQFLFEYFSETQRNKGNFPGRFSGRQFSNSRSEMNVSTLELGDSALYLCASSNSGTGTTDTQYFGPGTRLTVL.

The chain employs TRBV6-5 and TRBJ1-2; a weak D match, TRBD1 (5 bases). Deletions cut 0 bases from V and 4 bases from J, with 6 bases between. Germline CDR1 MNHEY, CDR2 SVGAGI. This CDR3 is 13 amino acids long. CDR3 amino acids: CASSYSGPYGYTF. DNA for the CDR3: TGTGCCAGCAGTTACTCGGGACCCTATGGCTACACCTTC.

This rearrangement joins TRBV25-1 to TRBJ2-7; 9 nucleotides match TRBD2. The CDR3 extends over 13 amino acids. Germline lookup yields CDR1 MGHDK and CDR2 SYGVNS. V shed 3 bases and J 4 bases; nucleotides not matched to a gene: 1. CDR3 residues: CASSEAGGYEQYF. The DNA of the CDR3 is TGTGCCAGCAGTGAGGCGGGAGGGTACGAGCAGTACTTC.